This T cell receptor beta chain was observed in a study of identical twins. Turning to this clonotype: The antigen remains undetermined.

TCRdb reprocessed the 5' RACE reads via MiXCR and lists one record per CDR3 protein. The sample has some 500,000 distinct CDR3 sequences; approximately 15% are singletons. Study results and limitations: Out-of-frame alpha sequences common to twins exhibited a surplus of low generation probability.

The same specimen was also included in a second study, on yellow fever vaccine responses in identical twins.

This TCR was recovered from a young woman in good health. The sample taken for sequencing was CD4+ T cells sorted from blood.

DNA for the CDR3: TGCAGTGCCCAGACAGGTAAAAACTACGAGCAGTACTTC. Translation: CSAQTGKNYEQYF. The chain joins TRBV20-1 to TRBJ2-7, with D possibly TRBD1 on 6 matching bases. From germline, CDR1 is DFQATT and CDR2 SNEGSKA (reference sequence). V shed 6 bases and J shed 3 bases, with 15 bases lying between them. The CDR3 extends over 13 amino acids.